The clone carrying this TCR beta chain was observed at least ten times. No antigen is known for it. Amplification yielded TCR beta CDR3 regions, with RNA transcripts as the source. The HTBI primer set served for first-round RT-PCR of the TCR CDR3. TCRdb redid the calling of the multiplex PCR reads with MiXCR, one entry per CDR3 protein. The sample lists about 600,000 distinct CDR3 sequences, 12% to 15% occurring once. The source of the sample is a study of T cells in Graves' hyperthyroidism and ophthalmopathy. Study as a whole: Before treatment of any kind, peripheral blood was taken at initial diagnosis.

Study-level results: The majority of expanded thyroid clonotypes above 0.001 also appeared in blood.

Fresh peripheral blood, 10 ml, was the source of the PBMCs. The source of this sequence is a woman aged 18-35 years with Graves' ophthalmopathy. Input material: blood.

As DNA, the CDR3 is TGTGCCATCAGGACTAGCGGGGCCCACAACAATGAGCAGTTCTTC. This translates into CAIRTSGAHNNEQFF. The chain joins TRBV10-3 to TRBJ2-1; 11 nucleotides line up with TRBD2. The trim removed 6 bases at V and 5 bases at J, leaving 6 bases unmatched. CDR3 length equals 15 residues. Per the germline V gene, CDR1 is ENHRY and CDR2 is SYGVKD.